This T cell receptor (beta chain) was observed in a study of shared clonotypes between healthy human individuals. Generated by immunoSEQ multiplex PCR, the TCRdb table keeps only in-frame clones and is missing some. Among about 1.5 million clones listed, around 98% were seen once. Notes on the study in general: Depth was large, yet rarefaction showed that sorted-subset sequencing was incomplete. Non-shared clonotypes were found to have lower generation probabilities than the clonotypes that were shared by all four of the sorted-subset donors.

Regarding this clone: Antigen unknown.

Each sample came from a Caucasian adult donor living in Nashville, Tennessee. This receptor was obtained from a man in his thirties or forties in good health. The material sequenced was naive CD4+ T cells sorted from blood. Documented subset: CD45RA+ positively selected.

Written as DNA, the CDR3 is TGTGCCAGCACCAAGGGTGGCCTCGGCGGGGACTATGGCTACACCTTC. It is translated as CASTKGGLGGDYGYTF. The chain is built from TRBV7-8 and TRBJ1-2; D ambiguous. This CDR3 region has 16 residues. The V and J ends lost 7 bases and 3 bases respectively, with 21 bases between them. Germline CDR1 SGHVS, CDR2 FQNEAQ.